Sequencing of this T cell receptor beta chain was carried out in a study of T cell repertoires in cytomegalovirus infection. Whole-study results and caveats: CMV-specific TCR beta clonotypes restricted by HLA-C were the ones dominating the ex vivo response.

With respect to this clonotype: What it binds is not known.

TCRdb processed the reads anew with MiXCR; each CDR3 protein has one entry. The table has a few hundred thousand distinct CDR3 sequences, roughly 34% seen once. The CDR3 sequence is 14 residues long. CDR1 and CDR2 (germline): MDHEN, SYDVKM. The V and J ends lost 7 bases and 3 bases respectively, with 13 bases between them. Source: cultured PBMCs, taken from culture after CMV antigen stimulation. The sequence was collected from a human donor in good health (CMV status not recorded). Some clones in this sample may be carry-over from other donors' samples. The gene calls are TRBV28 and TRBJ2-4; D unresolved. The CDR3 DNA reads TGTGCCAGCACCGGAACCATAGGCAAAAACATTCAGTACTTC. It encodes CASTGTIGKNIQYF.